The 28 T cell receptor beta chains given below trace back to one sample, sequenced in a study of cytomegalovirus exposure and HLA in healthy donors. Measured with immunoSEQ multiplex PCR; TCRdb has only the in-frame clones, and not every one. The repertoire holds approximately 150,000 clones, with more than 75% as singletons. The sequencing sample was made of PBMCs. The source of these receptors is a young man in good health and CMV-seropositive.

This chain joins TRBV11-3 and TRBJ2-3; a weak D match, TRBD1 (6 bases). The V and J ends lost 0 bases and 8 bases respectively, with 18 bases between them. Germline-derived CDR1 and CDR2 are SGHNT and YENEEA. This CDR3 is 16 amino acids long. Here the CDR3 reads CASSLDGQGPSATQYF. CDR3 bases: TGTGCCAGCAGCTTAGATGGGCAGGGGCCGTCAGCTACGCAGTATTTT.

The J gene is TRBJ1-4, the V gene TRBV4-1; TRBD1 might be the D (6 bases). This CDR3 contains 13 residues. Trimming shortened V by 1 base and J by 8 bases, and 8 bases separated the two germline ends. Germline V CDR1 and CDR2: MGHRA, YSYEKL. CDR3 sequence: CASSQVRGEKLFF. The CDR3 DNA sequence: TGCGCCAGCAGCCAAGTGAGGGGGGAAAAACTGTTTTTT.

This clone was counted once. This sample also contains other DNA sequences that code for the same CDR3. The gene calls are TRBV7-6 and TRBJ2-3, with TRBD1 identical over 9 bases. CDR1 is SGHVS and CDR2 is FNYEAQ in the germline V gene. This CDR3 has 15 residues. V lost 4 bases to trimming and J lost 1 base; unmatched junction nucleotides: 3. The CDR3 nucleotides read TGTGCCAGCAGCTCTGGACAGGGGCGCACAGATACGCAGTATTTT. It codes for CASSSGQGRTDTQYF.

This sequence joins TRBV27 and TRBJ2-7, with 8 bases lining up with TRBD1. Germline CDR1 and CDR2: MNHEY and SMNVEV (reference sequence). CDR3 length: 15 amino acids. V shed 3 bases and J 1 base; nucleotides not matched to a gene: 5. The CDR3 nucleotides read TGTGCCAGCAGTTTGGGACAGGCCCTTTCCTACGAGCAGTACTTC. Its translation is CASSLGQALSYEQYF.

The chain carries TRBV15 and TRBJ2-5; 11 bases map to TRBD1. In germline, CDR1 is LNHNV, CDR2 YYDKDF (reference sequence). V shed 3 bases, J shed 5 bases, and the junction held 8 bases outside the gene matches. This CDR3 has 16 amino acids. The CDR3 is CATSRERTGGLETQYF. The CDR3 bases are TGTGCCACCAGCAGGGAACGGACAGGGGGCCTGGAGACCCAGTACTTC.

The chain couples TRBV7-8 to TRBJ1-6, with 10 bases matching TRBD1. The germline CDR1 and CDR2 sequences are SGHVS and FQNEAQ. CDR3 length: 14 amino acids. V was pared by 5 bases and J by 8 bases, with 3 bases of the junction left unmatched. CDR3: CASSRGTGDSPLHF. The CDR3 bases are TGTGCCAGCAGCCGAGGGACAGGGGATTCACCCCTCCACTTT.

V and J are TRBV6-4 and TRBJ1-4, with TRBD1 matching over 10 bases. After removal of 4 bases from V and 0 bases from J, the junction contained 8 bases not matched to a gene. The length of the CDR3 is 18 residues. Germline V gene data show CDR1 as MRHNA and CDR2 as SNTAGT. CDR3 loop: CASSVSGTGVTTNEKLFF. CDR3 nucleotides: TGTGCCAGCAGTGTATCCGGGACAGGGGTCACAACTAATGAAAAACTGTTTTTT.

This clone was recorded only once. The rearrangement links TRBV6-1 to TRBJ1-2, with 9 bases matching TRBD1. J lost 5 bases, V lost 5 bases, and 6 bases had no gene match. Germline CDR1 MNHNS, CDR2 SASEGT. The CDR3 sequence is 14 residues long. CDR3 DNA sequence: TGTGCCAGCAGTCGGGACAGGGCCACATATGGCTACACCTTC. This sequence encodes CASSRDRATYGYTF.

The rearrangement uses TRBV30 and TRBJ2-7; D call uncertain. Germline loops: CDR1 GTSNPN, CDR2 SVGIG (reference sequence). The CDR3 extends over 13 amino acids. Trimming removed 2 bases at V and 3 bases at J, with 11 bases between. CDR3 nucleotides: TGTGCCTGGAGTAGTAAGCAAATCTACGAGCAGTACTTC. It specifies CAWSSKQIYEQYF.

This sequence joins TRBV2 and TRBJ2-5; TRBD2 matches at 7 bases. The V and J ends lost 5 bases and 5 bases, in that order; junction bases with no gene match: 17. The CDR3 has 17 amino acids. Germline CDR1 reads SNHLY; CDR2 reads FYNNEI. This chain's CDR3 is CASSHGGGRASKETQYF. For the CDR3, the DNA is TGTGCCAGCAGTCATGGGGGGGGTCGGGCGTCCAAGGAGACCCAGTACTTC.

The chain carries TRBV28 and TRBJ1-4; 9 bases map to TRBD1. The V segment lost 6 bases and the J segment 8 bases; nucleotides outside the gene matches: 13. Germline V gene lookup returns CDR1 MDHEN and CDR2 SYDVKM. The CDR3 spans 16 residues. DNA for the CDR3: TGTGCCAGCAGGGGGGACAGGGAAGGCTTTCGGGAAAAACTGTTTTTT. It translates to CASRGDREGFREKLFF.

V gene TRBV18 combines with J gene TRBJ1-1; D might be TRBD1 (5 bases). V lost 6 bases to trimming and J lost 1 base, with 15 bases between them. Germline CDR1 KGHSH, CDR2 LQKENI. The CDR3 runs to 15 residues. In DNA, the CDR3 is TGTGCCAGCTCTCCGAACAGGATGAAGAACACTGAAGCTTTCTTT. Translating gives CASSPNRMKNTEAFF. The whole variable domain, remainder taken from reference TRBV18 and TRBJ1-1, is NAGVMQNPRHLVRRRGQEARLRCSPMKGHSHVYWYRQLPEEGLKFMVYLQKENIIDESGMPKERFSAEFPKEGPSILRIQQVVRGDSAAYFCASSPNRMKNTEAFFGQGTRLTVV.

The chain uses TRBV5-1 and TRBJ1-1; 8 bases map to TRBD1. There are 14 residues in the CDR3. CDR1 is SGHRS and CDR2 is YFSETQ in the germline V gene. V was pared by 2 bases and J by 7 bases, with 7 bases of the junction left unmatched. The CDR3 sequence is CASSLDRGRYEAFF. DNA of the CDR3: TGCGCCAGCAGCTTAGACAGGGGCCGGTATGAAGCTTTCTTT.

The rearrangement joins TRBV5-4 to TRBJ1-4, with D perhaps matching TRBD1 (5 bases). Trimming shortened V by 3 bases and J by 8 bases, and 14 bases separated the two germline ends. The CDR3 is 14 residues long. Germline-derived CDR1 and CDR2 are SGHNT and YYREEE (reference sequence). This CDR3 is CASSSGVTQEKLFF. For the CDR3, the DNA is TGTGCCAGCAGCTCGGGGGTTACGCAAGAAAAACTGTTTTTT.

The chain carries TRBV5-1 and TRBJ2-1; TRBD2 matches at 8 bases. Germline CDR1 reads SGHRS; CDR2 reads YFSETQ. J gave up 6 bases and V 4 bases, and 9 bases lay outside the gene matches. This CDR3 contains 15 residues. The CDR3 nucleotides are TGCGCCAGCAGCAGGCGGGGGGTCCTCGGCAATGAGCAGTTCTTC. Protein product: CASSRRGVLGNEQFF.

The chain has TRBV7-8 and TRBJ1-1, with D tentatively TRBD1 (5 bases). This CDR3 region has 15 residues. Trimming cost V 6 bases and J 5 bases, with 19 bases left between them. Germline values: CDR1 SGHVS, CDR2 FQNEAQ. CDR3 in amino acids: CASSVQSPGKTEAFF. As DNA, the CDR3 is TGTGCCAGCAGTGTACAGAGTCCAGGGAAGACTGAAGCTTTCTTT.

In DNA form, the CDR3 reads TGCGCCAGCAGCCTCCGACTCACGGGGTCCTCCTACGAGCAGTACTTC. Protein: CASSLRLTGSSYEQYF. The rearrangement links TRBV4-1 to TRBJ2-7; TRBD2 is a possible D gene (5 bases). This CDR3 region has 16 residues. Trimming shortened V by 4 bases and J by 0 bases, and 16 bases separated the two germline ends. Germline CDR1 reads MGHRA; CDR2 reads YSYEKL.

The V gene is TRBV5-4, the J gene TRBJ2-1, with 11 bases aligning to TRBD2. J lost 3 bases, V lost 4 bases, and 3 bases had no gene match. CDR1 and CDR2 from the germline V gene are SGHNT and YYREEE (reference sequence). This CDR3 region has 15 residues. For the CDR3, the DNA is TGTGCCAGCAGCCCTACTAGCGGGAGCTACAATGAGCAGTTCTTC. Translation: CASSPTSGSYNEQFF.

The CDR3 spells CASSVVGSGGTRAGELFF. In nucleotides, the CDR3 is TGTGCCAGCAGCGTAGTGGGTAGCGGGGGCACACGAGCCGGGGAGCTGTTTTTT. The chain uses TRBV9 and TRBJ2-2; 9 bases match TRBD2. V trimming: 0 bases; J trimming: 6 bases; junction bases outside the gene matches: 12. The CDR3 spans 18 residues. CDR1 is SGDLS and CDR2 is YYNGEE in the germline V gene.

V and J are TRBV4-1 and TRBJ2-3, with a tentative D call TRBD2 (5 bases). The CDR3 is 13 amino acids. Per germline, CDR1 MGHRA and CDR2 YSYEKL. V gave up 0 bases and J gave up 6 bases, with 7 bases separating them. The CDR3 nucleotides read TGCGCCAGCAGCCAAGAAGGAGGCGATACGCAGTATTTT. Protein product: CASSQEGGDTQYF.

This rearrangement joins TRBV27 to TRBJ2-1; tentative D call: TRBD1 (6 bases). The length of the CDR3 is 14 residues. V was cut by 2 bases and J by 2 bases, with 7 bases left in between. The germline gives CDR1 MNHEY, CDR2 SMNVEV (reference sequence). The CDR3 DNA sequence: TGTGCCAGCAGTTTAACAGGGCCCTACAATGAGCAGTTCTTC. Its protein is CASSLTGPYNEQFF.

This clone was seen just once. Here the CDR3 reads CASTPGEVFHDGYTF. The CDR3 DNA is TGTGCCAGCACCCCGGGGGAGGTTTTCCACGATGGCTACACCTTC. The J gene is TRBJ1-2, the V gene TRBV7-6, with a tentative D call TRBD1 (5 bases). Germline CDR1 and CDR2: SGHVS and FNYEAQ. The CDR3 length is 15 residues. With 7 bases removed from V and 6 bases from J, the gap between germline ends came to 21 bases.

The V gene is TRBV30, the J gene TRBJ2-3; 7 bases are shared with TRBD1. This CDR3 spans 15 amino acids. With V trimmed by 2 bases and J by 4 bases, 9 bases remained unmatched. Looked up from germline, CDR1 is GTSNPN and CDR2 is SVGIG (reference sequence). The CDR3 loop reads CAWSPLGQAADTQYF. CDR3 bases: TGTGCCTGGAGTCCCCTCGGACAGGCCGCAGATACGCAGTATTTT. Using reference TRBV30 and TRBJ2-3 for the parts outside the CDR3, the full variable domain is SQTIHQWPATLVQPVGSPLSLECTVEGTSNPNLYWYRQAAGRGLQLLFYSVGIGQISSEVPQNLSASRPQDRQFILSSKKLLLSDSGFYLCAWSPLGQAADTQYFGPGTRLTVL.

The chain is built from TRBV5-6 and TRBJ2-2; 9 bases align to TRBD1. The J segment lost 6 bases and the V segment lost 7 bases, leaving 4 bases of the junction unmatched. The germline V gene encodes CDR1 SGHDT and CDR2 YYEEEE. The CDR3 has 13 residues. The CDR3, as DNA: TGTGCCAGCCGACAGGGGGTGGCCGGGGAGCTGTTTTTT. Translated: CASRQGVAGELFF.

This chain connects TRBV30 to TRBJ1-5; TRBD1 might be the D (6 bases). The CDR3 has 15 amino acids. The V gene lost 2 bases and the J gene lost 1 base, with 12 bases spanning the gap. Germline loops: CDR1 GTSNPN, CDR2 SVGIG (reference sequence). CDR3 in DNA: TGTGCCTGGAGTAGGGACATCGTAAGCAATCAGCCCCAGCATTTT. This gives the protein CAWSRDIVSNQPQHF. Complete variable domain (other parts from reference TRBV30 and TRBJ1-5): SQTIHQWPATLVQPVGSPLSLECTVEGTSNPNLYWYRQAAGRGLQLLFYSVGIGQISSEVPQNLSASRPQDRQFILSSKKLLLSDSGFYLCAWSRDIVSNQPQHFGDGTRLSIL.

The V call is TRBV18, the J call TRBJ1-2; 9 bases align to TRBD1. V dropped 1 base and J dropped 4; count of bases not matched to a gene: 4. Germline V gene sequence: CDR1 KGHSH, CDR2 LQKENI. The CDR3 sequence is 15 residues long. CDR3 region: CASSPRDRAPYGYTF. The CDR3 DNA reads as TGTGCCAGCTCACCACGGGACAGGGCACCCTATGGCTACACCTTC. Combining the CDR3 with reference TRBV18 and TRBJ1-2 gives the whole variable domain NAGVMQNPRHLVRRRGQEARLRCSPMKGHSHVYWYRQLPEEGLKFMVYLQKENIIDESGMPKERFSAEFPKEGPSILRIQQVVRGDSAAYFCASSPRDRAPYGYTFGSGTRLTVV.

This chain joins TRBV9 and TRBJ2-1; D is possibly TRBD2 (5 bases). From germline, CDR1 is SGDLS and CDR2 YYNGEE. The CDR3 extends over 13 amino acids. Trimming took off 1 base at V and 6 bases at J, with 8 bases between the two ends. The CDR3 DNA reads as TGTGCCAGCAGCGTACCTAGCATCAATGAGCAGTTCTTC. Its translation is CASSVPSINEQFF.

V usage is TRBV7-9 and J usage is TRBJ2-7; 8 bases align to TRBD2. The V gene end was trimmed by 4 bases and the J gene end by 3 bases; junction bases not matched to a gene: 2. The germline V gene has CDR1 SEHNR and CDR2 FQNEAQ (reference sequence). There are 13 residues in the CDR3. The CDR3 DNA reads as TGTGCCAGCAGCTGGACTAGCAGCTACGAGCAGTACTTC. Its translation is CASSWTSSYEQYF.